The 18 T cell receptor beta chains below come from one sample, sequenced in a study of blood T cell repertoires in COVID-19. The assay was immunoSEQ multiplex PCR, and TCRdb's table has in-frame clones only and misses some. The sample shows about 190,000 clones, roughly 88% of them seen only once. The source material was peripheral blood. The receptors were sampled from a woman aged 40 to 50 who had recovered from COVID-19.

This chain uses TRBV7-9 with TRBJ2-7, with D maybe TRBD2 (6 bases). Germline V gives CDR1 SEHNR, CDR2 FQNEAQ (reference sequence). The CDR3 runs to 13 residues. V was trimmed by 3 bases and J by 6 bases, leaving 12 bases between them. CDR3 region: CASSLSGGSEQYF. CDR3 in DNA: TGTGCCAGCAGCTTGAGTGGGGGGAGCGAGCAGTACTTC. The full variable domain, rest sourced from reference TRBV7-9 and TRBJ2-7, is DTGVSQNPRHKITKRGQNVTFRCDPISEHNRLYWYRQTLGQGPEFLTYFQNEAQLEKSRLLSDRFSAERPKGSFSTLEIQRTEQGDSAMYLCASSLSGGSEQYFGPGTRLTVT.

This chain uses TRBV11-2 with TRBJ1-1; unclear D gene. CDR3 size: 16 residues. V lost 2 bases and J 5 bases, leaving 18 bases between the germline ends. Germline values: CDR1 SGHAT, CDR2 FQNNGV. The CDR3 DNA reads TGTGCCAGCAGCTTATCACTCGGGGTCCAATGGACTGAAGCTTTCTTT. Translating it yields CASSLSLGVQWTEAFF.

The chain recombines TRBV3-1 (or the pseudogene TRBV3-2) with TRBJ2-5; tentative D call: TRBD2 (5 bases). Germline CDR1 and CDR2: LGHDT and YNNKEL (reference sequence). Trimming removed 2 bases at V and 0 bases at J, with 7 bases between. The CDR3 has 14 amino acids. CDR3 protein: CASSQRGDQETQYF. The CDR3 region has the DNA TGTGCCAGCAGCCAACGGGGAGACCAAGAGACCCAGTACTTC.

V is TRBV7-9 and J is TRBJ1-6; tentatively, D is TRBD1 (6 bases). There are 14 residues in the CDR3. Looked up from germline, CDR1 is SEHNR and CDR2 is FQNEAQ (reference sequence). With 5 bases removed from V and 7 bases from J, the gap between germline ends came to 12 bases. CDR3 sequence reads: CASSLAGENSPLHF. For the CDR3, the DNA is TGTGCCAGCAGCCTGGCAGGGGAAAATTCACCCCTCCACTTT.

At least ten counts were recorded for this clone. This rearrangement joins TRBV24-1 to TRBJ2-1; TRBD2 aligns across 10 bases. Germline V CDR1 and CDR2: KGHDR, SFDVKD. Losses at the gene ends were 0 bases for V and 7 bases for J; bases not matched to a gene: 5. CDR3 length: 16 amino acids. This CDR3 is CATSDLASGSSNEQFF. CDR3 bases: TGTGCCACCAGTGATTTGGCTAGCGGGAGTTCAAATGAGCAGTTCTTC.

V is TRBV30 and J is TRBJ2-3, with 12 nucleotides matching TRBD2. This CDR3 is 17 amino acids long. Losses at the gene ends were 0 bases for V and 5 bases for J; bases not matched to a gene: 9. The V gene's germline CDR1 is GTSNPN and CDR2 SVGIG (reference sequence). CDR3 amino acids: CAWSVLRTSGTLDTQYF. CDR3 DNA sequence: TGTGCCTGGAGTGTACTAAGGACTAGCGGGACATTAGATACGCAGTATTTT. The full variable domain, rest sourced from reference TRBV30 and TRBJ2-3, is SQTIHQWPATLVQPVGSPLSLECTVEGTSNPNLYWYRQAAGRGLQLLFYSVGIGQISSEVPQNLSASRPQDRQFILSSKKLLLSDSGFYLCAWSVLRTSGTLDTQYFGPGTRLTVL.

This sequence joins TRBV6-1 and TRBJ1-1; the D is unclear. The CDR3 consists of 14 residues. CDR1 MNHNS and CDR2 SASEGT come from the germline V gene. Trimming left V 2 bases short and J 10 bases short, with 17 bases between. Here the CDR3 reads CASSEMLISRGAFF. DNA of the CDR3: TGTGCCAGCAGTGAAATGTTGATCTCCCGGGGAGCTTTCTTT.

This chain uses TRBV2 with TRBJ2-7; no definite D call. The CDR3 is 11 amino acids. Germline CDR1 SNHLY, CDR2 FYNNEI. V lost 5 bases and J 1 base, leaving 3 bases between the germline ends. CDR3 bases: TGTGCCAGCAGTTCGTCCTACGAGCAGTACTTC. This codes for CASSSSYEQYF.

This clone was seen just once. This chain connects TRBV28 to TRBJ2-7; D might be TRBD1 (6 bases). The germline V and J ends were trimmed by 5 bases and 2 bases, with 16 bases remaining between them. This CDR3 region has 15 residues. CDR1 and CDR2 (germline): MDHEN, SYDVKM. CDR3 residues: CASSRPRTAPYEQYF. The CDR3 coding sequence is TGTGCCAGCAGTCGACCACGGACAGCACCCTACGAGCAGTACTTC.

The CDR3 DNA reads as TGTGCCAGCAGTTTCGGGACAGGTTGGGGCTACAATGAGCAGTTCTTC. Its protein is CASSFGTGWGYNEQFF. This sequence joins TRBV28 and TRBJ2-1; 8 bases map to TRBD1. CDR3 size: 16 residues. After removal of 3 bases from V and 3 bases from J, the junction contained 7 bases not matched to a gene. From germline, CDR1 is MDHEN and CDR2 SYDVKM.

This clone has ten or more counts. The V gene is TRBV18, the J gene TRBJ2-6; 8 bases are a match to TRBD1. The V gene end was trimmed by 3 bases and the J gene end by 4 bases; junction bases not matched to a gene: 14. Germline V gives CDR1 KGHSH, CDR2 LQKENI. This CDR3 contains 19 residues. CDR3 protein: CASSPRPTGDVAGANVLTF. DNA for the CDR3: TGTGCCAGCTCACCTCGCCCGACAGGGGATGTCGCAGGGGCCAACGTCCTGACTTTC. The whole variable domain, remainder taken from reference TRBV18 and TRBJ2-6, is NAGVMQNPRHLVRRRGQEARLRCSPMKGHSHVYWYRQLPEEGLKFMVYLQKENIIDESGMPKERFSAEFPKEGPSILRIQQVVRGDSAAYFCASSPRPTGDVAGANVLTFGAGSRLTVL.

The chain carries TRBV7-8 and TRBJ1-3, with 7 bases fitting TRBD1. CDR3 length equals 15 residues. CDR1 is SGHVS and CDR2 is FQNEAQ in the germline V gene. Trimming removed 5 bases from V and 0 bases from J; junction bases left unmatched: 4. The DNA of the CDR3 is TGTGCCAGCAGCAGAACAGGGGACTCTGGAAACACCATATATTTT. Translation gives CASSRTGDSGNTIYF. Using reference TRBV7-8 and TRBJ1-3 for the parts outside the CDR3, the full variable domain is GAGVSQSPRYKVAKRGQDVALRCDPISGHVSLFWYQQALGQGPEFLTYFQNEAQLDKSGLPSDRFFAERPEGSVSTLKIQRTQQEDSAVYLCASSRTGDSGNTIYFGEGSWLTVV.

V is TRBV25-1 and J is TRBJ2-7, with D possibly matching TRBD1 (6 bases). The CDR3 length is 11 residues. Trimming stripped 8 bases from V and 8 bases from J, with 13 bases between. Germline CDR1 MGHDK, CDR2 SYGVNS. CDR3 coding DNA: TGTGCCAGCCGGGAAGGACAGAAGCAGTACTTC. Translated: CASREGQKQYF.

Here the CDR3 DNA reads TGTGCCAGTATGGGCGGGAAGGACAACAATGAGCAGTTCTTC. Protein sequence: CASMGGKDNNEQFF. The J gene is TRBJ2-1, the V gene TRBV19; tentatively, D is TRBD2 (6 bases). Per germline, CDR1 LNHDA and CDR2 SQIVND (reference sequence). CDR3 size: 14 residues. V was cut by 7 bases and J by 5 bases, with 15 bases left in between.

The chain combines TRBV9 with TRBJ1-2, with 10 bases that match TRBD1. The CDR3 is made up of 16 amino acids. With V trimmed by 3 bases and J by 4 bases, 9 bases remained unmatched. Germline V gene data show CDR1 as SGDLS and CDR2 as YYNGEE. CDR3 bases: TGTGCCAGCAGCGCGTCCGGGACAGGGGATGGCTATGGCTACACCTTC. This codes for CASSASGTGDGYGYTF. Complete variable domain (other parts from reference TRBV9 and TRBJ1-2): DSGVTQTPKHLITATGQRVTLRCSPRSGDLSVYWYQQSLDQGLQFLIQYYNGEERAKGNILERFSAQQFPDLHSELNLSSLELGDSALYFCASSASGTGDGYGYTFGSGTRLTVV.

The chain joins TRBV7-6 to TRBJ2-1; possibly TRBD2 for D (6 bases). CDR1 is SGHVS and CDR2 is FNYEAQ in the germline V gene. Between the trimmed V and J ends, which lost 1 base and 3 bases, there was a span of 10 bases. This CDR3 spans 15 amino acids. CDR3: CASSLGSSVYNEQFF. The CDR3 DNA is TGTGCCAGCAGCTTAGGATCTAGCGTCTACAATGAGCAGTTCTTC.

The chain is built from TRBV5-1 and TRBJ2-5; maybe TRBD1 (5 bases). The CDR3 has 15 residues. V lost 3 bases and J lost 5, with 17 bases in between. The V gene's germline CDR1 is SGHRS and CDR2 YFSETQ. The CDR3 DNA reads TGCGCCAGCAGCTGGGGCTGGCAGTCGACGGAGACCCAGTACTTC. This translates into CASSWGWQSTETQYF.

DNA of the CDR3: TGTGCCAGCAGCTTAGAGGGGACAGGGGCCTACAATGAGCAGTTCTTC. It translates to CASSLEGTGAYNEQFF. The V and J genes are TRBV7-2 and TRBJ2-1; 10 bases fit TRBD1. CDR3 size: 16 residues. In germline, CDR1 is SGHTA, CDR2 FQGNSA. V shed 1 base, J shed 2 bases, and the junction held 2 bases outside the gene matches.